The 8 T cell receptor beta chains presented below share a single source sample, sequenced in a study of graft-versus-host responses after intestinal transplantation. This table comes from immunoSEQ multiplex PCR, and its TCRdb copy is limited to in-frame clones, with some not included. The repertoire has some 86,000 clones, about nine tenths of them found once; the top ten carry roughly 0.3%. These receptors' antigens are unknown. The sequencing here drew on unstimulated CD4+ T cells sorted from spleen or lymph node cells, taken before transplant. Every receptor here comes from a human donor who was the organ donor for an intestinal transplant.

The genes are TRBV5-6 and TRBJ1-4, with D tentatively TRBD1 (5 bases). CDR1 and CDR2 (germline): SGHDT, YYEEEE. V lost 0 bases, J lost 8 bases, and 14 bases lay in between. The CDR3 loop spans 15 amino acids. The CDR3 coding sequence is TGTGCCAGCAGCTTGGGGTCACTAAGGGGCGAAAAACTGTTTTTT. This codes for CASSLGSLRGEKLFF.

The chain uses TRBV5-6 and TRBJ1-2; D is uncertain. Trimming removed 1 base from V and 4 bases from J, with 14 bases in between. Germline V lookup: CDR1 SGHDT, CDR2 YYEEEE. This CDR3 comprises 15 residues. The CDR3 protein is CASSLWWQSLYGYTF. DNA for the CDR3: TGTGCCAGCAGCTTGTGGTGGCAGTCCCTCTATGGCTACACCTTC.

The V call is TRBV5-1, the J call TRBJ2-3; TRBD1 aligns across 8 bases. CDR1 SGHRS and CDR2 YFSETQ come from the germline V gene. This CDR3 has 15 amino acids. After removal of 4 bases from V and 2 bases from J, the junction contained 6 bases not matched to a gene. The CDR3 spells CASSTRQGNTDTQYF. As DNA, the CDR3 is TGCGCCAGCAGCACTAGACAGGGGAACACAGATACGCAGTATTTT.

This clone was observed a handful of times. J is TRBJ2-7 and V is TRBV6-6; D might be TRBD1 (5 bases). This CDR3 is built from 12 residues. Germline CDR1 is MNHNY and CDR2 is SVGAGI (reference sequence). Trimming left V 0 bases short and J 6 bases short, with 6 bases between. CDR3 sequence: CASSYSGVEQYF. DNA for the CDR3: TGTGCCAGCAGTTACTCAGGGGTCGAGCAGTACTTC.

The rearrangement uses TRBV11-3 and TRBJ1-1; maybe TRBD1 (6 bases). The germline V gene encodes CDR1 SGHNT and CDR2 YENEEA. The CDR3 spans 13 residues. V was clipped by 5 bases and J by 1 base, with 8 bases between them. The CDR3 here is CASSPRGNTEAFF. The DNA for the CDR3 is TGTGCCAGCAGCCCCAGGGGGAACACTGAAGCTTTCTTT.

As for this clone: Other nucleotide sequences in the sample specify the same CDR3. The genes are TRBV30 and TRBJ2-5, with TRBD2 matching 13 bases. Germline loops: CDR1 GTSNPN, CDR2 SVGIG (reference sequence). V was pared by 5 bases and J by 4 bases, with 4 bases of the junction left unmatched. The CDR3 is made up of 14 amino acids. DNA of the CDR3: TGTGCCTGGCGACTAGCGGGAGGAGGAGAGACCCAGTACTTC. Translation gives CAWRLAGGGETQYF. The variable domain in full, completed from reference TRBV30 and TRBJ2-5, reads SQTIHQWPATLVQPVGSPLSLECTVEGTSNPNLYWYRQAAGRGLQLLFYSVGIGQISSEVPQNLSASRPQDRQFILSSKKLLLSDSGFYLCAWRLAGGGETQYFGPGTRLLVL.

This clone was recorded a few times. The J gene is TRBJ1-3, the V gene TRBV4-1; D possibly corresponds to TRBD1 (5 bases). CDR3 length: 15 amino acids. Germline-derived CDR1 and CDR2 are MGHRA and YSYEKL. V lost 4 bases to trimming and J lost 1 base, with 11 bases between them. CDR3: CASSLWTSSGNTIYF. CDR3 sequence (DNA): TGCGCCAGCAGCCTATGGACATCTTCTGGAAACACCATATATTTT.

This chain uses TRBV5-6 with TRBJ1-1; unclear D gene. The germline CDR1 and CDR2 sequences are SGHDT and YYEEEE. V gave up 3 bases and J gave up 1 base, with 7 bases separating them. The CDR3 runs 13 residues. The CDR3 nucleotides read TGTGCCAGCAGCTGGCCGTGGAACACTGAAGCTTTCTTT. This translates into CASSWPWNTEAFF.